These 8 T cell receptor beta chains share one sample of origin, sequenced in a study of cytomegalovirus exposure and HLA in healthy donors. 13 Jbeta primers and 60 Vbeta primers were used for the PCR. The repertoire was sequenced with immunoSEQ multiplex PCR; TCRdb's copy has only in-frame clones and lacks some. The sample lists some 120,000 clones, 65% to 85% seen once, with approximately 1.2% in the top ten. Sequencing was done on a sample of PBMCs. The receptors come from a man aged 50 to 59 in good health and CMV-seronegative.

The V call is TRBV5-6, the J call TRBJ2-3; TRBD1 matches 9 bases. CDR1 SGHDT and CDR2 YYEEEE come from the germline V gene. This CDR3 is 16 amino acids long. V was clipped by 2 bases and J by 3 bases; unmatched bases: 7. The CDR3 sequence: CASSFPGTGNTDTQYF. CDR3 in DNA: TGTGCCAGCAGCTTTCCCGGGACAGGGAATACAGATACGCAGTATTTT.

CDR3 in amino acids: CASSPQEQGWGTEAFF. The CDR3 coding sequence is TGTGCCAGCTCACCCCAAGAACAGGGCTGGGGCACTGAAGCTTTCTTT. The gene calls are TRBV18 and TRBJ1-1, with TRBD1 as a possible D gene (6 bases). CDR3 length: 16 residues. V was clipped by 3 bases and J by 4 bases, with 18 bases between them. Germline CDR1 is KGHSH and CDR2 is LQKENI. The variable domain in full, completed from reference TRBV18 and TRBJ1-1, reads NAGVMQNPRHLVRRRGQEARLRCSPMKGHSHVYWYRQLPEEGLKFMVYLQKENIIDESGMPKERFSAEFPKEGPSILRIQQVVRGDSAAYFCASSPQEQGWGTEAFFGQGTRLTVV.

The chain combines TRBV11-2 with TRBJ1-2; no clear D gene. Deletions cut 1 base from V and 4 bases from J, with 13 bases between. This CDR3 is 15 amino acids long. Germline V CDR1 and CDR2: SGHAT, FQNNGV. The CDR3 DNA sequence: TGTGCCAGCAGCTTAGGTTCTCTTGGAGTCTATGGCTACACCTTC. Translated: CASSLGSLGVYGYTF.

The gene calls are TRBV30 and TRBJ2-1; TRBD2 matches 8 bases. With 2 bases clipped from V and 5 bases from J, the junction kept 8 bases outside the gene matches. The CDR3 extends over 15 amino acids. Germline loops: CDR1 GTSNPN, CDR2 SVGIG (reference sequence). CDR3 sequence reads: CAWSPTSGGHNEQFF. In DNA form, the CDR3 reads TGTGCCTGGAGTCCTACTAGCGGCGGTCACAATGAGCAGTTCTTC. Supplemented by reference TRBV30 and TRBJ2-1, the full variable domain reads SQTIHQWPATLVQPVGSPLSLECTVEGTSNPNLYWYRQAAGRGLQLLFYSVGIGQISSEVPQNLSASRPQDRQFILSSKKLLLSDSGFYLCAWSPTSGGHNEQFFGPGTRLTVL.

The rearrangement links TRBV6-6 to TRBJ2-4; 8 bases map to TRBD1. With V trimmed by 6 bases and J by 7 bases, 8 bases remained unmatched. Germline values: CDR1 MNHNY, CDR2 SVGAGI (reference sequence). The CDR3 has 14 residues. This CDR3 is CASRLRQGANIQYF. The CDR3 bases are TGTGCCAGCAGATTACGGCAGGGGGCGAACATTCAGTACTTC.

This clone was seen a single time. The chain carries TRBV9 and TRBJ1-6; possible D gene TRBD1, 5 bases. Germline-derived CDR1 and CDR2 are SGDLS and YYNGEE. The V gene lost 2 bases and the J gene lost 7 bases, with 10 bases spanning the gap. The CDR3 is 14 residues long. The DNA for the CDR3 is TGTGCCAGCAGCGTCGGAGGGGAGAATTCACCCCTCCACTTT. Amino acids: CASSVGGENSPLHF.

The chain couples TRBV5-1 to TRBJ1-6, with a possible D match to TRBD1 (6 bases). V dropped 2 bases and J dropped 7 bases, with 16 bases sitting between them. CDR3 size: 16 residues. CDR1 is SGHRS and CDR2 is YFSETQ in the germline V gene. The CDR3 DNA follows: TGCGCCAGCAGCTTAATCTTACAGGGTGCCAATTCACCCCTCCACTTT. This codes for CASSLILQGANSPLHF.

The CDR3 is CASGYRGRDEKLFF. DNA for the CDR3: TGTGCCAGCGGCTACAGGGGGCGGGATGAAAAACTGTTTTTT. This rearrangement joins TRBV6-6 to TRBJ1-4; 9 bases line up with TRBD1. Germline V gene sequence: CDR1 MNHNY, CDR2 SVGAGI (reference sequence). The CDR3 spans 14 residues. J was trimmed by 6 bases and V by 8 bases; bases with no gene match: 7.